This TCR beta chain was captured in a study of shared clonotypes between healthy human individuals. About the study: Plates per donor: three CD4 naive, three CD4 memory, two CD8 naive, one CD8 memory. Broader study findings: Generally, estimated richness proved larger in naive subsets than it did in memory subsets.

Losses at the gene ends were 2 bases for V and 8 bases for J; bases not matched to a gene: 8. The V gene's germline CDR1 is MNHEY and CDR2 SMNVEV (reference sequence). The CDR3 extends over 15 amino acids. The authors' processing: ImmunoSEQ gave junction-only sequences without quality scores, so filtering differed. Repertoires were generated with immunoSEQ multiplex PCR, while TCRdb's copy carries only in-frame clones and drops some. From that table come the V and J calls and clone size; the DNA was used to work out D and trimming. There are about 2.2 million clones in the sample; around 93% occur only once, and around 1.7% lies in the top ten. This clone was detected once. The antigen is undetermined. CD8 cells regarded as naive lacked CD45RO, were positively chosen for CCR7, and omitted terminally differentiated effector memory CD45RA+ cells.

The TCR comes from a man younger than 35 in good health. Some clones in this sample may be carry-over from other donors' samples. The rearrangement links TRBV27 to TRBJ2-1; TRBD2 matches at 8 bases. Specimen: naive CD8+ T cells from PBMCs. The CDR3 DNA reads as TGTGCCAGCAGTTTAGTGTGGACTAGCTCCCATGAGCAGTTCTTC. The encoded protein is CASSLVWTSSHEQFF.